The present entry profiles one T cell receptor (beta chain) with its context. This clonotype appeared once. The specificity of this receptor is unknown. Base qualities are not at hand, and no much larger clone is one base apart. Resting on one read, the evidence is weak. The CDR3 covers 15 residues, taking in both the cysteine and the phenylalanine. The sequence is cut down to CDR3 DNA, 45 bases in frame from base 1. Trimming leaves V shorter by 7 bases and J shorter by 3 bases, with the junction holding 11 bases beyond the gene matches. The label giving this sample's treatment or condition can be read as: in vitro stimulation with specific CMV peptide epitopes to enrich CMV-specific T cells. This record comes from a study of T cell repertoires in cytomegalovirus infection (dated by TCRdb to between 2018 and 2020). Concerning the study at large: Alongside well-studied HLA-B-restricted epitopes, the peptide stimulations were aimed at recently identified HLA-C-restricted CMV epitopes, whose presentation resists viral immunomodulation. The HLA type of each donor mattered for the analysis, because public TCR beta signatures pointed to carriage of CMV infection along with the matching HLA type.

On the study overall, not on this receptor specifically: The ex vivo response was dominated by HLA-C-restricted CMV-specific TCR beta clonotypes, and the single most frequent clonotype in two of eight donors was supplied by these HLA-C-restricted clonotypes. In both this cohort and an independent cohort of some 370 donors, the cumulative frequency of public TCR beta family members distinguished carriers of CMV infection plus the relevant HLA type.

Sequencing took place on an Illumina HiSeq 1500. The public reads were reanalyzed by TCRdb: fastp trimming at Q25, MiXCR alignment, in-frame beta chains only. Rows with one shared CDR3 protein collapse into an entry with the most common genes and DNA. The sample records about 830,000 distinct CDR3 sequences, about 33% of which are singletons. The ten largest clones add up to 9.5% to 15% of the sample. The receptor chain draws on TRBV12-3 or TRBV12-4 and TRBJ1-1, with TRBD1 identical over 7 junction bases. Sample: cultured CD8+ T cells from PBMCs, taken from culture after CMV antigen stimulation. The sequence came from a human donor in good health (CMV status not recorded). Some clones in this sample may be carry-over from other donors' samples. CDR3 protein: CASNTLQGLYTEAFF. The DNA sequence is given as TGTGCCAGCAATACCTTACAGGGGCTTTACACTGAAGCTTTCTTT.